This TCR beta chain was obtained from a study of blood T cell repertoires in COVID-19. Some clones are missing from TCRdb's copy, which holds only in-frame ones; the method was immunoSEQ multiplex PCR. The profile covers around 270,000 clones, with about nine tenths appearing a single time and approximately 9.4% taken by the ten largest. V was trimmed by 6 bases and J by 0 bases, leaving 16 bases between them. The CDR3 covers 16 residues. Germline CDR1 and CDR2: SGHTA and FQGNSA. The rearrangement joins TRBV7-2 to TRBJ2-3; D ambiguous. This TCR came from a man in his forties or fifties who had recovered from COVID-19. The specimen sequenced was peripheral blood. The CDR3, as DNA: TGTGCCAGCAGAGATAATACAGCCAGAAGCACAGATACGCAGTATTTT. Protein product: CASRDNTARSTDTQYF. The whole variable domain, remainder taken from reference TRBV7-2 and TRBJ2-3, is GAGVSQSPSNKVTEKGKDVELRCDPISGHTALYWYRQSLGQGLEFLIYFQGNSAPDKSGLPSDRFSAERTGGSVSTLTIQRTQQEDSAVYLCASRDNTARSTDTQYFGPGTRLTVL.